This TCR beta chain originates from a study of blood T cell repertoires in COVID-19. Only in-frame clones appear in the TCRdb table, and some are missing; sequencing was by immunoSEQ multiplex PCR. The table shows 300,000 or so clones, with about nine tenths occurring only once. Germline CDR1 reads MDHEN; CDR2 reads SYDVKM. V shed 5 bases and J shed 8 bases, with 18 bases lying between them. This CDR3 has 14 residues. This clone was counted a single time. Sequencing was carried out using peripheral blood. This clonotype originated in a man aged 45-65 years with active or convalescent COVID-19. The genes are TRBV28 and TRBJ1-1, with a weak D call TRBD1 (5 bases). The CDR3 sequence is CASSPPHQGIEAFF. The CDR3 DNA is TGTGCCAGCAGTCCCCCTCATCAGGGTATAGAAGCTTTCTTT.